One and the same sample provided the 15 T cell receptor beta chains below, sequenced in a study of T cells in Graves' hyperthyroidism and ophthalmopathy. It was RNA transcripts that yielded the amplified TCR beta CDR3 regions. The HTBI primer set was used in a first-round RT-PCR of the TCR CDR3. Each CDR3 protein is one row after TCRdb ran MiXCR on the multiplex PCR reads. The table lists approximately 200,000 distinct CDR3 sequences, around 17% of them singletons. Sequencing was performed on blood. The receptors were gathered from a man in his forties or fifties with Graves' hyperthyroidism.

This clonotype was counted only a few times. This chain uses TRBV9 with TRBJ2-1; 11 nucleotides line up with TRBD2. Unmatched junction bases numbered 0, after V lost 2 bases and J lost 2 bases. There are 15 residues in the CDR3. Germline-derived CDR1 and CDR2 are SGDLS and YYNGEE. The CDR3 spells CASSVTSGAYNEQFF. CDR3 nucleotide sequence: TGTGCCAGCAGCGTGACTAGCGGGGCCTACAATGAGCAGTTCTTC. The variable domain in full, with the rest retrieved from reference TRBV9 and TRBJ2-1, is DSGVTQTPKHLITATGQRVTLRCSPRSGDLSVYWYQQSLDQGLQFLIQYYNGEERAKGNILERFSAQQFPDLHSELNLSSLELGDSALYFCASSVTSGAYNEQFFGPGTRLTVL.

This clonotype was counted many times. The chain has TRBV6-1 and TRBJ1-6; D is ambiguous. Deletions cut 1 base from V and 8 bases from J, with 6 bases between. The CDR3 covers 13 residues. Germline CDR1 is MNHNS and CDR2 is SASEGT. CDR3 amino acids: CASSEDGDSPLHF. The CDR3 DNA reads as TGTGCCAGCAGTGAAGATGGGGATTCACCCCTCCACTTT.

This clonotype came up many times. This chain uses TRBV9 with TRBJ2-3; TRBD2 agrees at 10 bases. The CDR3 extends over 16 amino acids. Germline V gene sequence: CDR1 SGDLS, CDR2 YYNGEE. Germline trimming cut 2 bases from V and 2 bases from J; bases unmatched to any gene: 5. The CDR3 loop is CASSVGTSDHTDTQYF. For the CDR3, the DNA is TGTGCCAGCAGCGTGGGGACTAGCGACCACACAGATACGCAGTATTTT.

The J gene is TRBJ1-5, the V gene TRBV24-1, with TRBD1 matching 7 bases. This CDR3 is built from 13 residues. The V segment lost 9 bases and the J segment 3 bases; nucleotides outside the gene matches: 4. CDR1 is KGHDR, CDR2 SFDVKD, per germline. Here the CDR3 DNA reads TGTGCCACCCGGGACAGAGACAATCAGCCCCAGCATTTT. Protein sequence: CATRDRDNQPQHF.

This clonotype was detected ten times or more. The rearrangement links TRBV28 to TRBJ2-5; possible D gene TRBD2, 8 bases. CDR3 length equals 17 residues. CDR1 and CDR2 (germline): MDHEN, SYDVKM. The V gene lost 2 bases and the J gene lost 4 bases, with 20 bases spanning the gap. The DNA for the CDR3 is TGTGCCAGCAGTTTACCCGATTCGGGAGGGGGCGCAGAGACCCAGTACTTC. Translation gives CASSLPDSGGGAETQYF.

J is TRBJ2-7 and V is TRBV18; weak D call: TRBD1 (6 bases). Trimming took 2 bases from V and 4 from J, leaving 12 bases between them. Germline-derived CDR1 and CDR2 are KGHSH and LQKENI. CDR3 length: 14 residues. CDR3 sequence reads: CASSPGTLLYEQYF. CDR3 sequence (DNA): TGTGCCAGCTCACCAGGGACACTTCTTTACGAGCAGTACTTC.

There are many counts of this clonotype. This chain uses TRBV7-2 with TRBJ1-3; D uncertain. Trimming pared 5 bases from V and 1 base from J, leaving 9 bases between. Germline loops: CDR1 SGHTA, CDR2 FQGNSA. The CDR3 length is 14 residues. CDR3 loop: CASSNSRSGNTIYF. CDR3 nucleotides: TGTGCCAGCAGCAATTCAAGGTCTGGAAACACCATATATTTT. Looking up the rest from reference TRBV7-2 and TRBJ1-3 gives the full variable domain: GAGVSQSPSNKVTEKGKDVELRCDPISGHTALYWYRQSLGQGLEFLIYFQGNSAPDKSGLPSDRFSAERTGGSVSTLTIQRTQQEDSAVYLCASSNSRSGNTIYFGEGSWLTVV.

Many counts were recorded for this clonotype. CDR3 sequence (DNA): TGTGCCAGTAGTACCATCCCGAACTATGGCTACACCTTC. Residues: CASSTIPNYGYTF. The chain carries TRBV19 and TRBJ1-2; D gene unclear. The V gene's germline CDR1 is LNHDA and CDR2 SQIVND (reference sequence). This CDR3 has 13 amino acids. V lost 4 bases, J lost 2 bases, and 8 bases lay in between.

This clonotype was counted ten times or more. The chain recombines TRBV11-2 with TRBJ2-7; D perhaps matches TRBD2 (5 bases). The CDR3 consists of 16 residues. Per germline, CDR1 SGHAT and CDR2 FQNNGV. V was shortened by 0 bases and J by 2 bases, with 14 bases between the two germline ends. The CDR3 loop reads CASSLDLEGRTYEQYF. The CDR3, as DNA: TGTGCCAGCAGCTTAGATCTCGAGGGCAGGACCTACGAGCAGTACTTC.

The gene calls are TRBV6-2 or TRBV6-3 and TRBJ2-1, with 13 bases fitting TRBD2. Germline CDR1 MNHEY, CDR2 SVGEGT. V lost 6 bases and J lost 8; bases outside the gene matches: 7. This CDR3 contains 15 residues. CDR3 region: CASRSGTSGVYEQFF. The DNA of the CDR3 is TGTGCCAGCAGGTCCGGGACTAGCGGGGTCTATGAGCAGTTCTTC.

This clonotype was counted at least ten times. The CDR3 loop reads CASRHPGTYTGELFF. The CDR3 region has the DNA TGTGCCAGCAGACATCCCGGGACTTACACCGGGGAGCTGTTTTTT. This chain links TRBV7-2 with TRBJ2-2; TRBD2 might be the D (6 bases). The V end lost 6 bases, the J end lost 3 bases, and 14 bases lay between the germline ends. This CDR3 has 15 residues. CDR1 SGHTA and CDR2 FQGNSA come from the germline V gene.

This clonotype was seen ten or more times. This chain links TRBV14 with TRBJ2-3, with 10 nucleotides matching TRBD2. This CDR3 has 17 amino acids. Germline V gene sequence: CDR1 SGHDN, CDR2 FVKESK. J gave up 4 bases and V 3 bases, and 10 bases lay outside the gene matches. The CDR3 nucleotides are TGTGCCAGCAGCCAGCCCTCCGGGACTAGCGACCCAGATACGCAGTATTTT. It codes for CASSQPSGTSDPDTQYF. Looking up the rest from reference TRBV14 and TRBJ2-3 gives the full variable domain: EAGVTQFPSHSVIEKGQTVTLRCDPISGHDNLYWYRRVMGKEIKFLLHFVKESKQDESGMPNNRFLAERTGGTYSTLKVQPAELEDSGVYFCASSQPSGTSDPDTQYFGPGTRLTVL.

This clonotype was seen a few times. This sequence joins TRBV6-1 and TRBJ1-6; D remains ambiguous. CDR1 MNHNS and CDR2 SASEGT come from the germline V gene. The CDR3 consists of 17 residues. V dropped 5 bases and J dropped 0 bases, with 14 bases sitting between them. The CDR3 protein is CASSSQRLSSYNSPLHF. DNA of the CDR3: TGTGCCAGCAGTTCGCAGAGACTCAGCTCCTATAATTCACCCCTCCACTTT.

This clonotype was recorded at least ten times. V gene TRBV18 combines with J gene TRBJ2-6; no definite D call. Germline V gene lookup returns CDR1 KGHSH and CDR2 LQKENI. The CDR3 spans 15 residues. Trimming took 0 bases from V and 0 from J, leaving 3 bases between them. CDR3 in amino acids: CASSPPLSGANVLTF. The CDR3 DNA sequence: TGTGCCAGCTCACCACCGCTCTCTGGGGCCAACGTCCTGACTTTC.

As concerns this clonotype: A much larger clone differs from this one at a single base, so this may be a read error. The chain carries TRBV24-1 and TRBJ1-5; D remains ambiguous. The CDR3 sequence is 15 residues long. Germline CDR1 reads KGHDR; CDR2 reads SFDVKD. With 6 bases removed from V and 1 base from J, the gap between germline ends came to 12 bases. The CDR3 spells CATSHTEESNQPQHF. CDR3 sequence (DNA): TGTGCCACCAGTCATACAGAGGAGAGCAATCAGCCCCAGCATTTT.